The present T cell receptor beta chain was sequenced within a study of T cell repertoires in cytomegalovirus infection. Across the study: CMV infection together with matching HLA type was indicated by public TCR beta signatures.

With regard to this clonotype: Its matching antigen is unknown.

Looked up from germline, CDR1 is SGHVT and CDR2 is SQSDAQ. The CDR3 consists of 14 residues. J lost 6 bases, V lost 5 bases, and 7 bases had no gene match. In TCRdb, the reads were re-called with MiXCR into one record per CDR3 protein. The sample includes roughly 730,000 distinct CDR3 sequences, around 31% of them seen just once. This receptor was identified in a human donor in good health (CMV status not recorded). Some clones in this sample may be carry-over from other donors' samples. The material was cultured PBMCs, obtained from culture after CMV antigen stimulation. V usage is TRBV7-4 and J usage is TRBJ1-2; 9 bases line up with TRBD1. The DNA for the CDR3 is TGTGCCAGCAGCCACCGGGACAGGGAAAATGGCTACACCTTC. It specifies CASSHRDRENGYTF.